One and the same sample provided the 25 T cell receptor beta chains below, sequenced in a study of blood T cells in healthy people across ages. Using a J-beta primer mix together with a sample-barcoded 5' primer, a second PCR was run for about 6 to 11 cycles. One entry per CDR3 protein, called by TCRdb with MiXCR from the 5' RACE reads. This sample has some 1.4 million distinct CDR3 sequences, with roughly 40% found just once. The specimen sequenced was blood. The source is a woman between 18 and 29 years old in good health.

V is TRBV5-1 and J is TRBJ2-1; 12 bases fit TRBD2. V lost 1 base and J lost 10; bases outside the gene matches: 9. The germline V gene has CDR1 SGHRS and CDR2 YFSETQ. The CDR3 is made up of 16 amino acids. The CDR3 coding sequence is TGCGCCAGCAGCTTGACTAGCGGGGGGACTACGTCGGAGCAGTTCTTC. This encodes CASSLTSGGTTSEQFF.

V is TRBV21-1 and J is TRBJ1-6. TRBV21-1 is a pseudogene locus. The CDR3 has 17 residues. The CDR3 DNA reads TGTGCCAGCAGCAAAGCGGGAGGAAGCTCCTATAATTCACCCCTCCACTTT. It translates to CASSKAGGSSYNSPLHF.

CDR3 protein: CASSQLPTEAFF. The CDR3 DNA is TGCGCCAGCAGCCAATTACCCACTGAAGCTTTCTTT. The chain employs TRBV4-1 and TRBJ1-1; the D is unclear. The length of the CDR3 is 12 residues. Germline CDR1 is MGHRA and CDR2 is YSYEKL. With 2 bases removed from V and 4 bases from J, the gap between germline ends came to 5 bases.

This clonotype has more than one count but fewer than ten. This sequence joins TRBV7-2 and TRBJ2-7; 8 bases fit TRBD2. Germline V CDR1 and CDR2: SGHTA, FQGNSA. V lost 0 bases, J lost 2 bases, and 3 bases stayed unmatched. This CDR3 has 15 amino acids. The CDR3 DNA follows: TGTGCCAGCAGCTTAGCTGCGGGGGGAGCCTACGAGCAGTACTTC. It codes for CASSLAAGGAYEQYF.

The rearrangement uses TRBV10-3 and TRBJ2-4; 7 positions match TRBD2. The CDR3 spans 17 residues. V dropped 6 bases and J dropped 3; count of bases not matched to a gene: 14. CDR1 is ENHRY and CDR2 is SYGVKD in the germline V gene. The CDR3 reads CAISRFLGGIDKNIQYF. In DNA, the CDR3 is TGTGCCATCAGCCGGTTTCTCGGGGGGATCGACAAAAACATTCAGTACTTC.

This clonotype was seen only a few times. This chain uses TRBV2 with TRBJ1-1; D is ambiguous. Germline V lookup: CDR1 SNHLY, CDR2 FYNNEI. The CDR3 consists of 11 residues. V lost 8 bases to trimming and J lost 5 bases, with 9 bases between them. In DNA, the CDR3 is TGTGCCAGCCGCGTCAGGACTGAAGCTTTCTTT. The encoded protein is CASRVRTEAFF.

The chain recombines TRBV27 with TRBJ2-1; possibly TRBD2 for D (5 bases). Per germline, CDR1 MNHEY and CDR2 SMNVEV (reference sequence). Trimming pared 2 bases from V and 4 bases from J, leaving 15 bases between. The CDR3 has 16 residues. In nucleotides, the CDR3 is TGTGCCAGCAGTTTAACGCGGAGGAGGATATACAATGAGCAGTTCTTC. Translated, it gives CASSLTRRRIYNEQFF.

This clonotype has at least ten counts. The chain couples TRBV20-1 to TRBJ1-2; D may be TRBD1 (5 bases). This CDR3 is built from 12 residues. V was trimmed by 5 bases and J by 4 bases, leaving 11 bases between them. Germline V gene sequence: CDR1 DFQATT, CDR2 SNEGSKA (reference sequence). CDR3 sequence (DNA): TGCAGTGCTGGGGACGGTGGCTATGGCTACACCTTC. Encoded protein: CSAGDGGYGYTF.

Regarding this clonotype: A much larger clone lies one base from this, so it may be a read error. CDR3 bases: TGTGCCATCATTGCTCAGGACCGGGCTAGCACAGATACGCAGTATTTT. This gives the protein CAIIAQDRASTDTQYF. V and J are TRBV10-3 and TRBJ2-3; D is ambiguous. Per germline, CDR1 ENHRY and CDR2 SYGVKD. The V end was cut by 7 bases, the J end by 0 bases, with 17 bases between. The CDR3 extends over 16 amino acids.

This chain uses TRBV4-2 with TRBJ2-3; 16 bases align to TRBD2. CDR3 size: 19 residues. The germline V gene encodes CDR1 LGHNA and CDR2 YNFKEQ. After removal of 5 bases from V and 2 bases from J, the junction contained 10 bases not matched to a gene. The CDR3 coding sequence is TGTGCCAGCAGCATCCAAAGGGGACTAGCGGGGGGGCCCACAGATACGCAGTATTTT. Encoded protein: CASSIQRGLAGGPTDTQYF.

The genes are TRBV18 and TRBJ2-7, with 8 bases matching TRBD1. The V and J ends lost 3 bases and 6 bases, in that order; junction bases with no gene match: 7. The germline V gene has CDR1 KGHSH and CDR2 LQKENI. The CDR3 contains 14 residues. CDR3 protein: CASSPPLGQGEQYF. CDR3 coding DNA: TGTGCCAGCTCACCGCCGCTTGGACAGGGCGAGCAGTACTTC.

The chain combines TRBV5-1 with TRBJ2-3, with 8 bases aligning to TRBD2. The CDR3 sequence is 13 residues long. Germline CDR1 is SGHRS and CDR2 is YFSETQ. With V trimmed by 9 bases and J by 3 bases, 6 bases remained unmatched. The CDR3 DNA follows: TGCGCCACCAAACTAGCGGAGACAGATACGCAGTATTTT. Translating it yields CATKLAETDTQYF.

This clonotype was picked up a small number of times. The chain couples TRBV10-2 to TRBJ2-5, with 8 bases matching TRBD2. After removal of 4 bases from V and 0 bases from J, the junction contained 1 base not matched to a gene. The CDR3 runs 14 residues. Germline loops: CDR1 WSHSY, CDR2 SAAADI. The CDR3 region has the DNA TGCGCCAGCAGTGCTAGCGGGTACCAAGAGACCCAGTACTTC. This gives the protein CASSASGYQETQYF.

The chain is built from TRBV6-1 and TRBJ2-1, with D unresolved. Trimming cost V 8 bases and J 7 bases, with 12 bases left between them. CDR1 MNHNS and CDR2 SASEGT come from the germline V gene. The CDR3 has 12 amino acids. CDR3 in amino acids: CASGVGWNEQFF. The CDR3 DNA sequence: TGTGCCAGCGGAGTGGGATGGAATGAGCAGTTCTTC.

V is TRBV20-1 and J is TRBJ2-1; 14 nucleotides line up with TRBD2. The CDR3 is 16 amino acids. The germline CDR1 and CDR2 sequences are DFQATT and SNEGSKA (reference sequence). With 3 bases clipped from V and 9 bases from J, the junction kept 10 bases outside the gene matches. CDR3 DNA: TGCAGTGCTAGGGCCGGGACTAGCGGGGGAAGGGGTGAGCAGTTCTTC. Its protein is CSARAGTSGGRGEQFF.

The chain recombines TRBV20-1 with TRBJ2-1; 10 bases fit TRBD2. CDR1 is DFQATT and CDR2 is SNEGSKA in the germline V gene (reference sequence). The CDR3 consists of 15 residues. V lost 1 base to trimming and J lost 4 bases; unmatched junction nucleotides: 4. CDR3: CSARGGLAAYNEQFF. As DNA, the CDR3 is TGCAGTGCTAGAGGTGGACTAGCGGCGTACAATGAGCAGTTCTTC.

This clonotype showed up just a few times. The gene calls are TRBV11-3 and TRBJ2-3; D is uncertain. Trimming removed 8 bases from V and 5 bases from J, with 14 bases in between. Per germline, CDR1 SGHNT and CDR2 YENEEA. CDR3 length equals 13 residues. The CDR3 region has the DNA TGTGCCAGCTCACCACCGTCTCTAGATACGCAGTATTTT. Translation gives CASSPPSLDTQYF.

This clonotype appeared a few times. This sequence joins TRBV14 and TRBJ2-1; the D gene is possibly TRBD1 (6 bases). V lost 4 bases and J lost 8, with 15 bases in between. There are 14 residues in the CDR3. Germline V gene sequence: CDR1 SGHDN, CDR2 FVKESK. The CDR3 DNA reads TGTGCCAGCAGCCCAACCCAGGGGAATCATGAGCAGTTCTTC. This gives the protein CASSPTQGNHEQFF.

The CDR3, as DNA: TGTGCCAGCAGCTTAGACCGGGGGACGGTAACAGATACGCAGTATTTT. Translated, it gives CASSLDRGTVTDTQYF. J is TRBJ2-3 and V is TRBV7-2, with D tentatively TRBD2 (6 bases). Trimming took 1 base from V and 3 from J, leaving 14 bases between them. The germline V gene has CDR1 SGHTA and CDR2 FQGNSA. The CDR3 loop spans 16 amino acids.

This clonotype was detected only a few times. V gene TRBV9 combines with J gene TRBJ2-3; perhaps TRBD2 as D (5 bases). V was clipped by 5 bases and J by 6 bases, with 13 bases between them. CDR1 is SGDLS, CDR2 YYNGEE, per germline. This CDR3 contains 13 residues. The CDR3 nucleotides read TGTGCCAGCAGTTTTCTAGCAGACGATACGCAGTATTTT. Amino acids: CASSFLADDTQYF.

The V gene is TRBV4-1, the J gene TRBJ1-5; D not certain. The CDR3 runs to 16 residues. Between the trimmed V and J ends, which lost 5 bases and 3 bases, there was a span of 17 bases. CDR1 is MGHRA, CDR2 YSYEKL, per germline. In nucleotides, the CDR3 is TGCGCCAGCAGCTTTGGGGTAGGGCTTACCAATCAGCCCCAGCATTTT. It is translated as CASSFGVGLTNQPQHF.

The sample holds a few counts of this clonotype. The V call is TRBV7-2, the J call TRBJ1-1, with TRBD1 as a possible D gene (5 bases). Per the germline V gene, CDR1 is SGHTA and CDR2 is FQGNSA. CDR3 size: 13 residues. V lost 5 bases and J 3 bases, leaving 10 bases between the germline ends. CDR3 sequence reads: CASSPGPYTEAFF. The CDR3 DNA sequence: TGTGCCAGCAGCCCGGGGCCCTACACTGAAGCTTTCTTT.

CDR3 DNA: TGCAGCGTCGTCCGGCAGGGGGCCCAAGAGACCCAGTACTTC. The encoded protein is CSVVRQGAQETQYF. The chain recombines TRBV29-1 with TRBJ2-5, with 8 bases aligning to TRBD1. The germline gives CDR1 SQVTM, CDR2 ANQGSEA. Trimming cost V 6 bases and J 1 base; bases outside gene matches: 7. The CDR3 is made up of 14 amino acids.

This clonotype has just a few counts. The CDR3, as DNA: TGCAGCGTTGGGGGGAGGGCTAATCAGAGATGGGAGACCCAGTACTTC. This encodes CSVGGRANQRWETQYF. The chain is built from TRBV29-1 and TRBJ2-5, with TRBD2 identical over 7 bases. This CDR3 region has 16 residues. CDR1 is SQVTM and CDR2 is ANQGSEA in the germline V gene. V trimming: 4 bases; J trimming: 5 bases; junction bases outside the gene matches: 16.

This CDR3 is CASSPWGPDTQYF. The CDR3 DNA follows: TGCGCCAGCAGCCCCTGGGGCCCAGATACGCAGTATTTT. V and J are TRBV5-1 and TRBJ2-3; TRBD1 is a possible D gene (5 bases). Germline-derived CDR1 and CDR2 are SGHRS and YFSETQ. Trimming took off 4 bases at V and 4 bases at J, with 10 bases between the two ends. CDR3 size: 13 residues.